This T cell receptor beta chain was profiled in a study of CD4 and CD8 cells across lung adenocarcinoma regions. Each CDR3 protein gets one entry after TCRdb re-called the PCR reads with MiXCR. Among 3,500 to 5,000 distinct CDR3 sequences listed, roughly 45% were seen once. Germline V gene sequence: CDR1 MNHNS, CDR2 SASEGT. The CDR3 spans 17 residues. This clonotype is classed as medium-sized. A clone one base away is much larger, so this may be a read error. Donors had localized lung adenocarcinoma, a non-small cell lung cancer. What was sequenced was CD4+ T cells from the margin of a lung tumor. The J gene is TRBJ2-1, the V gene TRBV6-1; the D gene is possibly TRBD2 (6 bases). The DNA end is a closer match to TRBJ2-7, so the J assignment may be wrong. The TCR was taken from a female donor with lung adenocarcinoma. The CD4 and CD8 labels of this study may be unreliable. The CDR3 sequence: CASSEANPGSSYNEQYF. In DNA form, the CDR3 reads TGTGCCAGCAGTGAAGCGAACCCCGGGAGCTCCTACAATGAGCAGTACTTC.